This T cell receptor (beta chain) appears in the sequencing data of a study of cytomegalovirus exposure and HLA in healthy donors. With V trimmed by 4 bases and J by 8 bases, 7 bases remained unmatched. There are 12 residues in the CDR3. The germline gives CDR1 SQVTM, CDR2 ANQGSEA. Study results and caveats: Most of the CMV-associated TCR beta chains (in a later analysis) appeared to be HLA-restricted.

With respect to this clone: The target antigen is unknown.

Primers included in the PCR were 60 Vbeta and 13 Jbeta primers. Method: immunoSEQ multiplex PCR; TCRdb's copy keeps in-frame clones and lacks some. The sample has about 94,000 clones; more than 75% are singletons. The sequence was obtained from a woman between 35 and 50 years old in good health and CMV-seronegative. This chain joins TRBV29-1 and TRBJ1-2, with TRBD1 matching over 7 bases. Material for sequencing was PBMCs. The CDR3 DNA reads TGCAGCGTTGGGGCAGGGGGTTGCGGCTACACCTTC. This translates into CSVGAGGCGYTF.